One and the same sample provided the 6 T cell receptor beta chains below, sequenced in a study of blood T cell repertoires in COVID-19. The method was immunoSEQ multiplex PCR; TCRdb's version includes in-frame clones alone and lacks a portion of them. The top ten hold around 2% of the sample, which has approximately 210,000 clones, just over 85% seen once. Sample: peripheral blood. All receptors derive from a man in his thirties or forties who had recovered from COVID-19.

This rearrangement joins TRBV5-4 to TRBJ2-3, with 8 bases matching TRBD2. This CDR3 has 16 residues. V lost 0 bases to trimming and J lost 3 bases; unmatched junction nucleotides: 6. The germline V gene has CDR1 SGHNT and CDR2 YYREEE (reference sequence). The CDR3 DNA reads TGTGCCAGCAGCTTGGTAGGGACTAGTATTACAGATACGCAGTATTTT. As protein: CASSLVGTSITDTQYF. Looking up the rest from reference TRBV5-4 and TRBJ2-3 gives the full variable domain: ETGVTQSPTHLIKTRGQQVTLRCSSQSGHNTVSWYQQALGQGPQFIFQYYREEENGRGNFPPRFSGLQFPNYSSELNVNALELDDSALYLCASSLVGTSITDTQYFGPGTRLTVL.

This sequence joins TRBV6-6 and TRBJ1-2; no definite D call. Germline loops: CDR1 MNHNY, CDR2 SVGAGI (reference sequence). The CDR3 runs 14 residues. V lost 2 bases to trimming and J lost 0 bases, with 7 bases between them. Here the CDR3 DNA reads TGTGCCAGCAGTTACGGTTTAGCTAACTATGGCTACACCTTC. It encodes CASSYGLANYGYTF.

V and J are TRBV5-1 and TRBJ2-2; 8 bases align to TRBD1. Looked up from germline, CDR1 is SGHRS and CDR2 is YFSETQ. The V and J ends lost 1 base and 4 bases, in that order; junction bases with no gene match: 9. The length of the CDR3 is 17 residues. The CDR3 bases are TGCGCCAGCAGCTTGACAGGGGGAGAGTCGGGCACCGGGGAGCTGTTTTTT. Protein product: CASSLTGGESGTGELFF. The full variable domain, completed using reference TRBV5-1 and TRBJ2-2, is KAGVTQTPRYLIKTRGQQVTLSCSPISGHRSVSWYQQTPGQGLQFLFEYFSETQRNKGNFPGRFSGRQFSNSRSEMNVSTLELGDSALYLCASSLTGGESGTGELFFGEGSRLTVL.

This clone was recorded once. The gene calls are TRBV9 and TRBJ2-5; 7 nucleotides align to TRBD1. The V and J ends lost 2 bases and 5 bases, in that order; junction bases with no gene match: 6. This CDR3 has 14 amino acids. Germline V lookup: CDR1 SGDLS, CDR2 YYNGEE. As DNA, the CDR3 is TGTGCCAGCAGCGTCGGCAGGACAGGCGAGACCCAGTACTTC. It is translated as CASSVGRTGETQYF.

The chain combines TRBV2 with TRBJ2-7; no reliable D call. The length of the CDR3 is 15 residues. Trimming cost V 6 bases and J 2 bases, with 17 bases left between them. The germline gives CDR1 SNHLY, CDR2 FYNNEI. The CDR3 DNA reads as TGTGCCAGCAGCAGGCCTATGATTGAAGCCTACGAGCAGTACTTC. The encoded protein is CASSRPMIEAYEQYF. The full variable domain, completed using reference TRBV2 and TRBJ2-7, is EPEVTQTPSHQVTQMGQEVILRCVPISNHLYFYWYRQILGQKVEFLVSFYNNEISEKSEIFDDQFSVERPDGSNFTLKIRSTKLEDSAMYFCASSRPMIEAYEQYFGPGTRLTVT.

In this sample, this clone turned up many times. The chain uses TRBV6-5 and TRBJ1-3, with D tentatively TRBD1 (6 bases). V dropped 0 bases and J dropped 5 bases, with 11 bases sitting between them. Germline assignment: CDR1 MNHEY and CDR2 SVGAGI. The CDR3 consists of 15 residues. The CDR3 bases are TGTGCCAGCAGTTACTCGCGACAGGACCGAAACACCATATATTTT. Protein: CASSYSRQDRNTIYF.